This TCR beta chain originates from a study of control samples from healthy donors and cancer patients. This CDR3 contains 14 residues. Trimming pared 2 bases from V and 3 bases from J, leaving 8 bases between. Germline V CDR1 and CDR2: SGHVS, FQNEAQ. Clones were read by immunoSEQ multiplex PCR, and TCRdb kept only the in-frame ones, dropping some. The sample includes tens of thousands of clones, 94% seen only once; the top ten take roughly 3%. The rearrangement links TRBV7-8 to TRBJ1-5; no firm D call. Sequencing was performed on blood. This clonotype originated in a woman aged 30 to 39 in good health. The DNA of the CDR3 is TGTGCCAGCAGCTTAAGTAACGTCAATCAGCCCCAGCATTTT. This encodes CASSLSNVNQPQHF.